This TCR beta chain is from a study of T cells after yellow fever vaccination. Study-level points and caveats: FACS-sorted repertoires could harbor abundant contaminating bulk-population clonotypes.

Of note for this clonotype: The antigen remains unidentified.

Each CDR3 protein gets one entry after TCRdb re-called the 5' RACE reads with MiXCR. Of about 360,000 distinct CDR3 sequences listed, more than 5.5% are singletons. Here the sequenced sample was PBMCs, taken 5 days after the yellow fever booster vaccination. This receptor was identified in a man aged 25 to 40 who received the YFV17D yellow fever vaccine.

The CDR3 sequence: CASSAMAMNTEAFF. The CDR3 DNA follows: TGTGCCAGCAGCGCTATGGCGATGAACACTGAAGCTTTCTTT. The chain combines TRBV11-2 with TRBJ1-1; D not resolved. This CDR3 is 14 amino acids long. V shed 5 bases and J shed 0 bases, with 10 bases lying between them. The germline gives CDR1 SGHAT, CDR2 FQNNGV.